The clone carrying this TCR beta chain was observed a single time. Its target is not known. The time point is: newly diagnosed, previously untreated cHL patient sample. Magnetic negative selection purified CD4+ T cells from thawed PBMCs. Comparison relied on PBMCs that came from newly diagnosed, untreated classical Hodgkin lymphoma. The method was immunoSEQ multiplex PCR; TCRdb's version includes in-frame clones alone and lacks a portion of them. In the table there are tens of thousands of clones, 90% of which are singletons. This entry belongs to a study of PD-1 blockade in classical Hodgkin lymphoma. Findings and limits, study-wide: Although disease activity or prior therapy may be involved, causes of the repertoire differences remain undefined. In newly diagnosed patients, baseline TCR diversity was reportedly below that of healthy donors.

V was pared by 3 bases and J by 6 bases, with 14 bases between. The CDR3 is made up of 14 amino acids. CDR1 and CDR2 from the germline V gene are SNHLY and FYNNEI. The genes are TRBV2 and TRBJ1-1; no firm D call. The sequence came from a human donor with classical Hodgkin lymphoma. Sequenced sample: CD4+ T cells from blood. CDR3 DNA sequence: TGTGCCAGCAGTGAGGGGAGGACCGTCGCTGAAGCTTTCTTT. It translates to CASSEGRTVAEAFF.